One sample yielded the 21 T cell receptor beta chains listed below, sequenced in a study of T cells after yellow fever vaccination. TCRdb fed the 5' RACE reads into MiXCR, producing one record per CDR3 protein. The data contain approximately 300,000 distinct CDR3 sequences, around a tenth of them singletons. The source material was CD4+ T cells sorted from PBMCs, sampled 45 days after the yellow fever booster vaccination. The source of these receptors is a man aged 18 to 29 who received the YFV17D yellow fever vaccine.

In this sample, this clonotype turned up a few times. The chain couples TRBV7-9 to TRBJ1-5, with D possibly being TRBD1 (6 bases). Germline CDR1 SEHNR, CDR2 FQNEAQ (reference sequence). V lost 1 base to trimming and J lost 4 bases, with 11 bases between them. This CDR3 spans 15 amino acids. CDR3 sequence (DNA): TGTGCCAGCAGCTTAGAGGGGCAGGGGAATCAGCCCCAGCATTTT. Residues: CASSLEGQGNQPQHF.

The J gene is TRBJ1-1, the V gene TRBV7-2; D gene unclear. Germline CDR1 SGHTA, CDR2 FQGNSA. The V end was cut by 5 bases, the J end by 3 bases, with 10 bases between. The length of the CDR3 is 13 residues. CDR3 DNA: TGTGCCAGCAGCAAGCAGACTTACACTGAAGCTTTCTTT. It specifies CASSKQTYTEAFF. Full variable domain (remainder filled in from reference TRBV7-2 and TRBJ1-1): GAGVSQSPSNKVTEKGKDVELRCDPISGHTALYWYRQSLGQGLEFLIYFQGNSAPDKSGLPSDRFSAERTGGSVSTLTIQRTQQEDSAVYLCASSKQTYTEAFFGQGTRLTVV.

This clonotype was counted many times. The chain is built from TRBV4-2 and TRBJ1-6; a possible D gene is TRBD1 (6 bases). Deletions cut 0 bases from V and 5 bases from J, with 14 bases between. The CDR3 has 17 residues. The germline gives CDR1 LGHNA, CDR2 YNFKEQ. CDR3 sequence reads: CASSQDLQGRNNSPLHF. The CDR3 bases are TGTGCCAGCAGCCAAGATTTACAGGGACGGAATAATTCACCCCTCCACTTT.

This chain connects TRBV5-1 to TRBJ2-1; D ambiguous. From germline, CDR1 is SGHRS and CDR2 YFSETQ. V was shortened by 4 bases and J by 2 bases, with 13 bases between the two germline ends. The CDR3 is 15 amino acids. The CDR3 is CASSRKEPAYNEQFF. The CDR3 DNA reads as TGCGCCAGCAGCCGAAAGGAGCCTGCCTACAATGAGCAGTTCTTC.

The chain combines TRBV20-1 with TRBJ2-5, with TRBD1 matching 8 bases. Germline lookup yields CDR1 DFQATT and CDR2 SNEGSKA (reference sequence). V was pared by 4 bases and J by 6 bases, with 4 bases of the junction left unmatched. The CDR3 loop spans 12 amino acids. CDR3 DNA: TGCAGTGCTACAGGGGGCACACAGACCCAGTACTTC. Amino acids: CSATGGTQTQYF.

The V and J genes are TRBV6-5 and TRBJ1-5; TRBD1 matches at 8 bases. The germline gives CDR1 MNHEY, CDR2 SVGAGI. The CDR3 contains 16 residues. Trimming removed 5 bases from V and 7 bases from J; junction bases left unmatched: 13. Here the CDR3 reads CASSRNYRGVGQPQHF. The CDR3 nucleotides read TGTGCCAGCAGTCGTAATTACAGGGGGGTAGGCCAGCCCCAGCATTTT.

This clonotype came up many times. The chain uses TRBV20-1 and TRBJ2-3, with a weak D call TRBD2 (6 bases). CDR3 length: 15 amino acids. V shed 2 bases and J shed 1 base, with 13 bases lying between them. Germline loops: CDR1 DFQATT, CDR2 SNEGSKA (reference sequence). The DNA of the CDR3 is TGCAGTGCTAGAATTGGGGGAGGTGGCACAGATACGCAGTATTTT. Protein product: CSARIGGGGTDTQYF.

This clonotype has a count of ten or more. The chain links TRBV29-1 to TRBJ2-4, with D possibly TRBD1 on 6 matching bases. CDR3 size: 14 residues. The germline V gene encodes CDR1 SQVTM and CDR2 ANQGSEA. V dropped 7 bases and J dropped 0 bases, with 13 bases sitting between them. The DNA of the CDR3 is TGCAGCGCTACAGGGAAACTAGCCAAAAACATTCAGTACTTC. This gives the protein CSATGKLAKNIQYF.

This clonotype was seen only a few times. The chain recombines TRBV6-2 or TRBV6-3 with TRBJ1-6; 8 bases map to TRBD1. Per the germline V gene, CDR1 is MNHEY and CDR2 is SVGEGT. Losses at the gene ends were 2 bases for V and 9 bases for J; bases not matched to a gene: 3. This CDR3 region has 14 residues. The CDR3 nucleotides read TGTGCCAGCAGTTACCAGGGGGCATCTTCACCCCTCCACTTT. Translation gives CASSYQGASSPLHF.

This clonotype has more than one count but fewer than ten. CDR3 bases: TGTGCCAGCAGCTTAACGCCGGGACTAGTCACAGATACGCAGTATTTT. Protein sequence: CASSLTPGLVTDTQYF. The genes are TRBV7-3 and TRBJ2-3, with 8 bases that match TRBD2. From germline, CDR1 is SGHTA and CDR2 FQGTGA. V was pared by 0 bases and J by 2 bases, with 4 bases of the junction left unmatched. The CDR3 consists of 16 residues.

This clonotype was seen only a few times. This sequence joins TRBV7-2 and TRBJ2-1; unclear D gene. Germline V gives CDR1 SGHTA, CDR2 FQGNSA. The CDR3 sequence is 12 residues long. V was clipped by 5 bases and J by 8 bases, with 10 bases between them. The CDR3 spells CASSQGRHEQFF. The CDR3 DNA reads TGTGCCAGCAGCCAAGGACGCCATGAGCAGTTCTTC.

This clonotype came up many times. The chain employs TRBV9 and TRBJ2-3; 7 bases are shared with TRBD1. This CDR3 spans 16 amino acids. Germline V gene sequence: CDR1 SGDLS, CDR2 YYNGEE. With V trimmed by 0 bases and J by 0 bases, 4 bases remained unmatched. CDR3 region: CASSVEGQHSTDTQYF. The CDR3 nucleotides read TGTGCCAGCAGCGTAGAGGGACAGCATAGCACAGATACGCAGTATTTT.

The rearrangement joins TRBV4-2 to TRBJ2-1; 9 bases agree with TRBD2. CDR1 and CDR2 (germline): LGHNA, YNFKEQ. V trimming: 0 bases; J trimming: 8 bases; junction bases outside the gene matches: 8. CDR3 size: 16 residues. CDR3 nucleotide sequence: TGTGCCAGCAGCCAAGAGTTGGCGGGGGGGTTCGATGAGCAGTTCTTC. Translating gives CASSQELAGGFDEQFF.

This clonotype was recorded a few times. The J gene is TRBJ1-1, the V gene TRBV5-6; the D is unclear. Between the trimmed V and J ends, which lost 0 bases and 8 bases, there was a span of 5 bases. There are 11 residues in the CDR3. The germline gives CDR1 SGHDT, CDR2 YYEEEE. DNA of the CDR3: TGTGCCAGCAGCTTGGGGCGGGAAGCTTTCTTT. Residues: CASSLGREAFF. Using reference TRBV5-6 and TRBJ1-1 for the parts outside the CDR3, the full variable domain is DAGVTQSPTHLIKTRGQQVTLRCSPKSGHDTVSWYQQALGQGPQFIFQYYEEEERQRGNFPDRFSGHQFPNYSSELNVNALLLGDSALYLCASSLGREAFFGQGTRLTVV.

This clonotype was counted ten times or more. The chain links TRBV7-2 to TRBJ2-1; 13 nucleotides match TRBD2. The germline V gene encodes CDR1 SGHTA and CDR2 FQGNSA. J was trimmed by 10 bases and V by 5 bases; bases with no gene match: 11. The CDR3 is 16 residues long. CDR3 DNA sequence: TGTGCCAGCAGCGCCGACCGACTAGCGGGGGGAAGGGAGCAGTTCTTC. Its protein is CASSADRLAGGREQFF.

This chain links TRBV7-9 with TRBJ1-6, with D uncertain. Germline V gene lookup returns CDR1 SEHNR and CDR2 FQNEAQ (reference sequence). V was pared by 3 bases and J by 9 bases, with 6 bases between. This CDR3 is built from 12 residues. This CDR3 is CASSFGTSPLHF. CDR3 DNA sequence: TGTGCCAGCAGCTTCGGTACTTCACCCCTCCACTTT.

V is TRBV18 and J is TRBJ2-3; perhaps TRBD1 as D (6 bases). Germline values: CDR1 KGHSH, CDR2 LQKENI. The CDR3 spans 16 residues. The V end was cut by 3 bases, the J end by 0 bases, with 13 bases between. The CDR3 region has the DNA TGTGCCAGCTCACCCCAGGACAGAACTAGCACAGATACGCAGTATTTT. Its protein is CASSPQDRTSTDTQYF.

The CDR3 is CASSPRDRGRLEQFF. DNA for the CDR3: TGTGCCAGCTCACCACGGGACAGGGGGCGACTTGAGCAGTTCTTC. V gene TRBV18 combines with J gene TRBJ2-1; 12 positions agree with TRBD1. The CDR3 is made up of 15 amino acids. The germline V gene encodes CDR1 KGHSH and CDR2 LQKENI. With 1 base clipped from V and 9 bases from J, the junction kept 4 bases outside the gene matches.

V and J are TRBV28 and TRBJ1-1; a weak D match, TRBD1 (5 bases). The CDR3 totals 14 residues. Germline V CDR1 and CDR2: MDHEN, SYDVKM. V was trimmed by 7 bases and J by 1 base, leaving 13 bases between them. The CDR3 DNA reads TGTGCCAGCACCACCTGGGGGGGGAACACTGAAGCTTTCTTT. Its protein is CASTTWGGNTEAFF.

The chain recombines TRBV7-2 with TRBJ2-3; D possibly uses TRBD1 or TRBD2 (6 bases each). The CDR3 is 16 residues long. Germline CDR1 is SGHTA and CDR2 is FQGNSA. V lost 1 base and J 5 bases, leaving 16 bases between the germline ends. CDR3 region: CASSLGGIGGIDTQYF. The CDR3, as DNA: TGTGCCAGCAGCTTAGGGGGTATAGGGGGGATAGATACGCAGTATTTT.

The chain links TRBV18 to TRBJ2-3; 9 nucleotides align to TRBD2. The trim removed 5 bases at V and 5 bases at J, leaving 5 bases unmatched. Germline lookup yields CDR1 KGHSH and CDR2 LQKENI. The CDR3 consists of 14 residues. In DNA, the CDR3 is TGTGCCAGCTCAACCCGGACTAGCGAAGATACGCAGTATTTT. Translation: CASSTRTSEDTQYF.